These 3 T cell receptor beta chains originate from one sample sequenced in a study of T cell responses to AZD1222 COVID-19 vaccine. TCRdb keeps only in-frame clones here, not all; method: immunoSEQ multiplex PCR. The table includes about 72,000 clones, approximately 90% detected once. This specimen consisted of peripheral blood, obtained 28 days after the second AZD1222 dose. The source is an adult who received the AZD1222 COVID-19 vaccine.

The chain carries TRBV9 and TRBJ2-7, with 11 nucleotides matching TRBD2. Germline CDR1 reads SGDLS; CDR2 reads YYNGEE. This CDR3 region has 17 residues. The ends lost 4 bases at V and 3 bases at J; junction bases unmatched: 12. CDR3 bases: TGTGCCAGCAGCCCCCACCCAGGAGGGACTAGCGGCTACGAGCAGTACTTC. Translated, it gives CASSPHPGGTSGYEQYF.

J is TRBJ2-7 and V is TRBV11-2; a weak D match, TRBD2 (6 bases). There are 15 residues in the CDR3. The germline gives CDR1 SGHAT, CDR2 FQNNGV. V shed 5 bases and J shed 0 bases, with 14 bases lying between them. The CDR3 coding sequence is TGTGCCAGCAGCGATACTGGACTAAGCTCCTACGAGCAGTACTTC. Amino acids: CASSDTGLSSYEQYF. Full variable domain (missing parts from reference TRBV11-2 and TRBJ2-7): EAGVAQSPRYKIIEKRQSVAFWCNPISGHATLYWYQQILGQGPKLLIQFQNNGVVDDSQLPKDRFSAERLKGVDSTLKIQPAKLEDSAVYLCASSDTGLSSYEQYFGPGTRLTVT.

The V gene is TRBV5-1, the J gene TRBJ1-2; 8 bases match TRBD1. Germline CDR1 and CDR2: SGHRS and YFSETQ. After removal of 7 bases from V and 4 bases from J, the junction contained 24 bases not matched to a gene. This CDR3 is built from 19 residues. The chain's CDR3 is CASLSRMDSHRGGSYGYTF. CDR3 DNA sequence: TGCGCCAGCCTAAGTCGTATGGACAGTCACAGGGGGGGTAGCTATGGCTACACCTTC.